This T cell receptor beta chain was retrieved from a study of graft-versus-host responses after intestinal transplantation. Study-level findings and limits: Patients with graft-donor T cell macrochimerism had high graft-versus-host to host-versus-graft clonal ratios in allografts.

The length of the CDR3 is 12 residues. V gave up 4 bases and J gave up 5 bases, with 8 bases separating them. The germline V gene has CDR1 SNHLY and CDR2 FYNNEI. Comment on this clone: The target antigen is unknown.

The data were produced by immunoSEQ multiplex PCR, yet TCRdb's version contains in-frame clones alone and is incomplete. There are under 100,000 clones in the sample; approximately 92% occur only once, and 15% to 20% lies in the top ten. This material consisted of PBMCs, taken 450 to 460 days after intestinal transplant. This chain joins TRBV2 and TRBJ2-5; the D is unclear. The sequence was obtained from a human patient who received an intestinal transplant, so some T cells may come from the graft donor. The CDR3 bases are TGTGCCAGCAGTGGGGTGGGGGAGACCCAGTACTTC. Encoded protein: CASSGVGETQYF.